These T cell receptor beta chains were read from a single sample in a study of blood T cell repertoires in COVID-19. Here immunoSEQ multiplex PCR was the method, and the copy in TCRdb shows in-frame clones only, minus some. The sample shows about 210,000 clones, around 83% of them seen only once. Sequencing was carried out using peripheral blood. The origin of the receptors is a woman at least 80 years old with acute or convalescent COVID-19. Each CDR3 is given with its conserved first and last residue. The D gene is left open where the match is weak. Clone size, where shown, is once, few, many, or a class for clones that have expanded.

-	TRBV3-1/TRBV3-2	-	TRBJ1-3	TGTGCCAGCAGCCAAGAAGGGGCCGGAAACACCATATATTTT	CASSQEGAGNTIYF
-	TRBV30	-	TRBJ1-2	TGTGCCTGGAGTCAAACGGGGGAGCTAAGCTACACCTTC	CAWSQTGELSYTF
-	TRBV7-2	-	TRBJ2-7	TGTGCCAGCAGCTTCCCCCTTTTCGAGCAGTACTTC	CASSFPLFEQYF
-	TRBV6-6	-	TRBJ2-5	TGTGCCAGCAGCCGTGGTGAGGAGACCCAGTACTTC	CASSRGEETQYF
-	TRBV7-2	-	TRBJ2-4	TGTGCCAGCAGCTTAGCGCCCGGGGGAAGCATTCAGTACTTC	CASSLAPGGSIQYF
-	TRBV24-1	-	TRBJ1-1	TGTGCCACCATGGCCACTATGAACACTGAAGCTTTCTTT	CATMATMNTEAFF
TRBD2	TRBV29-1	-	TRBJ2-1	TGCAGCGTTGCGGGAGGGCTAACCTCCTACAATGAGCAGTTCTTC	CSVAGGLTSYNEQFF
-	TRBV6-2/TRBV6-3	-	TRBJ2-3	TGTGCCAGCAGCACAGACAGCCCTAGCACAGATACGCAGTATTTT	CASSTDSPSTDTQYF
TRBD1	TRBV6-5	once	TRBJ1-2	TGTGCCAGCAGAGGGACAGGAAGGAGGAACTATGGCTACACCTTC	CASRGTGRRNYGYTF
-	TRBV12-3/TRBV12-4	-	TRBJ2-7	TGTGCCAGCAGTTTAGCAGGGAGCTACGAGCAGTACTTC	CASSLAGSYEQYF